These 26 T cell receptor beta chains originate from one sample sequenced in a study of T cells in Graves' hyperthyroidism and ophthalmopathy (dated by TCRdb to the late 2010s). Library generation was performed with multiplex PCR. The listed sequencing device is Illumina HiSeq 2000. The TCR beta CDR3 regions were amplified from RNA transcripts. A first-round RT-PCR of the TCR CDR3 used the HTBI primer set with the Qiagen OneStep RT-PCR kit. The raw public data were reprocessed by TCRdb itself: fastp quality trimming at Q25, MiXCR clonotype calling, in-frame beta chains only. Each entry is one CDR3 protein sequence, shown with its most common DNA and genes. This sample comprises 600,000 to 750,000 distinct CDR3 sequences, approximately 15% of them detected only once. The ten largest clonotypes hold around a sixth of the sample. Sequenced sample: blood. The receptors were sampled from a man in his fifties with Graves' hyperthyroidism.

The rearrangement uses TRBV28 and TRBJ2-3; D perhaps matches TRBD2 (5 bases). V lost 7 bases and J lost 2, with 22 bases in between. The CDR3 covers 17 residues. In germline, CDR1 is MDHEN, CDR2 SYDVKM. The CDR3 coding sequence is TGTGCCAGCACCCCCCTGGGAAGGACTGTTTCCACAGATACGCAGTATTTT. It codes for CASTPLGRTVSTDTQYF. Drawing the rest from reference TRBV28 and TRBJ2-3, the complete variable domain is DVKVTQSSRYLVKRTGEKVFLECVQDMDHENMFWYRQDPGLGLRLIYFSYDVKMKEKGDIPEGYSVSREKKERFSLILESASTNQTSMYLCASTPLGRTVSTDTQYFGPGTRLTVL.

J is TRBJ2-3 and V is TRBV29-1; TRBD2 matches at 11 bases. Germline V gives CDR1 SQVTM, CDR2 ANQGSEA. This CDR3 is built from 13 residues. The CDR3 DNA is TGCAGGGAGCTAGCGGGAGGTTTGGATACGCAGTATTTT. Protein product: CRELAGGLDTQYF.

The chain carries TRBV20-1 and TRBJ2-2; D may be TRBD1 or TRBD2 (6 bases each). Trimming stripped 3 bases from V and 1 base from J, with 9 bases between. CDR1 is DFQATT and CDR2 is SNEGSKA in the germline V gene (reference sequence). This CDR3 has 14 amino acids. CDR3 in amino acids: CSARAGQNTGELFF. The CDR3, as DNA: TGCAGTGCTAGGGCGGGACAGAACACCGGGGAGCTGTTTTTT.

The V call is TRBV4-3, the J call TRBJ2-2, with D tentatively TRBD1 or TRBD2 (5 bases each). There are 15 residues in the CDR3. Trimming cost V 9 bases and J 0 bases, with 14 bases left between them. Germline-derived CDR1 and CDR2 are LGHNA and YSLEER. The CDR3, as DNA: TGCGCCAGGGTTACCGGGACGGCGAACACCGGGGAGCTGTTTTTT. Translation gives CARVTGTANTGELFF.

This clonotype showed up many times. V gene TRBV6-2 or TRBV6-3 combines with J gene TRBJ2-2, with a possible D match to TRBD1 (6 bases). Trimming pared 2 bases from V and 3 bases from J, leaving 13 bases between. This CDR3 comprises 16 residues. Germline CDR1 and CDR2: MNHEY and SVGEGT. The CDR3 sequence is CASSYGARGYTGELFF. CDR3 sequence (DNA): TGTGCCAGCAGTTACGGGGCCAGGGGATACACCGGGGAGCTGTTTTTT.

The table lists this clonotype with many counts. The chain employs TRBV27 and TRBJ2-5, with TRBD2 matching 9 bases. Trimming took 3 bases from V and 2 from J; bases not matched to a gene: 13. Looked up from germline, CDR1 is MNHEY and CDR2 is SMNVEV (reference sequence). The CDR3 is made up of 18 amino acids. CDR3 protein: CASSLIGLAGKKQETQYF. CDR3 nucleotides: TGTGCCAGCAGTTTGATAGGGCTAGCGGGAAAAAAGCAAGAGACCCAGTACTTC.

The chain joins TRBV7-9 to TRBJ2-1; 7 bases are a match to TRBD2. Trimming cost V 5 bases and J 5 bases; bases outside gene matches: 9. The CDR3 contains 15 residues. CDR1 is SEHNR and CDR2 is FQNEAQ in the germline V gene (reference sequence). The CDR3 DNA is TGTGCCAGCAGCAGCCGCGGGAGTTTAGACAATGAGCAGTTCTTC. It codes for CASSSRGSLDNEQFF.

This clonotype was detected ten times or more. This chain connects TRBV7-9 to TRBJ1-2, with D unresolved. With 2 bases removed from V and 1 base from J, the gap between germline ends came to 11 bases. CDR1 SEHNR and CDR2 FQNEAQ come from the germline V gene (reference sequence). This CDR3 has 15 amino acids. CDR3 DNA sequence: TGTGCCAGCAGCTTACTATCCAGACTTAACTATGGCTACACCTTC. As protein: CASSLLSRLNYGYTF.

The chain uses TRBV2 and TRBJ1-3; D gene ambiguous. CDR3 length: 15 residues. The germline V gene encodes CDR1 SNHLY and CDR2 FYNNEI. The V end was cut by 4 bases, the J end by 0 bases, with 10 bases between. This CDR3 reads CASSVMRNSGNTIYF. CDR3 nucleotide sequence: TGTGCCAGCAGTGTTATGCGCAACTCTGGAAACACCATATATTTT.

In its sample, this clonotype was seen many times. The chain has TRBV11-2 and TRBJ1-2; D remains ambiguous. Germline CDR1 SGHAT, CDR2 FQNNGV. The length of the CDR3 is 12 residues. The germline V and J ends were trimmed by 3 bases and 5 bases, with 7 bases remaining between them. The CDR3 here is CASSFIPYGYTF. CDR3 bases: TGTGCCAGCAGCTTTATACCTTATGGCTACACCTTC.

The chain carries TRBV12-3 or TRBV12-4 and TRBJ1-3, with D hard to call. The CDR3 is 16 residues long. Trimming left V 5 bases short and J 0 bases short, with 14 bases between. As DNA, the CDR3 is TGTGCCAGCAGTGTGATGGGCGGAGTCTCTGGAAACACCATATATTTT. Encoded protein: CASSVMGGVSGNTIYF.

In its sample, this clonotype was seen a few times. The chain joins TRBV5-1 to TRBJ2-2; D unresolved. In germline, CDR1 is SGHRS, CDR2 YFSETQ. The CDR3 sequence is 15 residues long. Trimming shortened V by 0 bases and J by 8 bases, and 14 bases separated the two germline ends. The CDR3 DNA reads TGCGCCAGCAGCTTGGTCGTCAGCGTGGTTGGGGAGCTGTTTTTT. Residues: CASSLVVSVVGELFF.

This clonotype has only a few counts. The chain joins TRBV5-1 to TRBJ1-2, with TRBD1 as a possible D gene (5 bases). The length of the CDR3 is 14 residues. Per the germline V gene, CDR1 is SGHRS and CDR2 is YFSETQ. V lost 0 bases, J lost 8 bases, and 14 bases lay in between. The CDR3 nucleotides read TGCGCCAGCAGCTTGGAACGTGTCAGGGAAGGCTACACCTTC. Residues: CASSLERVREGYTF.

This clonotype has at least ten counts. The V call is TRBV6-2 or TRBV6-3, the J call TRBJ2-2; a weak D match, TRBD2 (7 bases). CDR3 length: 14 residues. CDR1 is MNHEY, CDR2 SVGEGT, per germline. Trimming took off 11 bases at V and 2 bases at J, with 15 bases between the two ends. Written as DNA, the CDR3 is TGTGCCTCTGGAGGGGGACTAAACACCGGGGAGCTGTTTTTT. Translated: CASGGGLNTGELFF.

This clonotype was recorded at least ten times. The rearrangement uses TRBV6-2 or TRBV6-3 and TRBJ2-5; D gene ambiguous. The germline gives CDR1 MNHEY, CDR2 SVGEGT. The CDR3 is 14 amino acids. V lost 1 base and J lost 5, with 11 bases in between. The CDR3 DNA reads TGTGCCAGCAGTTACTTTTCGCCTTACGAGACCCAGTACTTC. Its protein product is CASSYFSPYETQYF.

This chain links TRBV6-5 with TRBJ2-6; D gene unclear. V lost 0 bases, J lost 4 bases, and 25 bases lay in between. From germline, CDR1 is MNHEY and CDR2 SVGAGI. The CDR3 runs 21 residues. The CDR3 region has the DNA TGTGCCAGCAGTTACTCGAGGTTCGGGCTCGCCTCAGGTACCGGGGCCAACGTCCTGACTTTC. Translation: CASSYSRFGLASGTGANVLTF.

This clonotype was detected ten times or more. The chain uses TRBV6-2 or TRBV6-3 and TRBJ1-3, with a tentative D call TRBD1 (5 bases). V shed 11 bases and J shed 8 bases, with 16 bases lying between them. Germline CDR1 is MNHEY and CDR2 is SVGEGT. The CDR3 is 12 amino acids. Written as DNA, the CDR3 is TGTGCCTCATCGCGGCAGGGAGACACCATATATTTT. Translated, it gives CASSRQGDTIYF.

This clonotype was detected many times. The V gene is TRBV10-3, the J gene TRBJ2-5; D is perhaps TRBD2 (6 bases). The CDR3 runs 17 residues. The germline V and J ends were trimmed by 2 bases and 5 bases, with 21 bases remaining between them. Germline V gene lookup returns CDR1 ENHRY and CDR2 SYGVKD. The CDR3 DNA follows: TGTGCCATCAGTGAGGTTGGCCGGGAGCTTTTGTGGGAGACCCAGTACTTC. Its protein product is CAISEVGRELLWETQYF.

Ten or more counts support this clonotype. The chain is built from TRBV19 and TRBJ2-1; 7 bases agree with TRBD1. From germline, CDR1 is LNHDA and CDR2 SQIVND (reference sequence). V trimming: 6 bases; J trimming: 4 bases; junction bases outside the gene matches: 3. There are 13 residues in the CDR3. The CDR3 bases are TGTGCCAGTAGGGACAGGTCTTACAATGAGCAGTTCTTC. Amino acids: CASRDRSYNEQFF.

This clonotype was counted ten times or more. V gene TRBV12-3 or TRBV12-4 combines with J gene TRBJ1-6, with 7 bases matching TRBD1. The length of the CDR3 is 15 residues. V gave up 5 bases and J gave up 10 bases; unmatched junction bases: 11. The CDR3 coding sequence is TGTGCCAGCAGTCCGACGACAGGGAATAGCTCACCCCTCCACTTT. Translated, it gives CASSPTTGNSSPLHF.

This clonotype was counted many times. The V gene is TRBV6-1, the J gene TRBJ2-5; TRBD2 aligns across 7 bases. J lost 2 bases, V lost 7 bases, and 7 bases had no gene match. From germline, CDR1 is MNHNS and CDR2 SASEGT. The CDR3 has 14 residues. This CDR3 is CASNTRAGQETQYF. In DNA, the CDR3 is TGTGCCAGCAATACCCGAGCGGGACAAGAGACCCAGTACTTC.

This clonotype has more than one count but fewer than ten. V usage is TRBV19 and J usage is TRBJ2-1, with TRBD2 identical over 10 bases. Germline lookup yields CDR1 LNHDA and CDR2 SQIVND (reference sequence). J was trimmed by 3 bases and V by 3 bases; bases with no gene match: 2. CDR3 length: 15 amino acids. CDR3 bases: TGTGCCAGTAGTATGGCTAGCGGGAGCTACAATGAGCAGTTCTTC. Its translation is CASSMASGSYNEQFF.

This clonotype was seen many times. The V call is TRBV15, the J call TRBJ1-2, with 8 bases fitting TRBD1. This CDR3 is 20 amino acids long. V lost 0 bases and J lost 6; bases outside the gene matches: 21. In germline, CDR1 is LNHNV, CDR2 YYDKDF (reference sequence). The CDR3 protein is CATSRDRTMTGANRPNGYTF. CDR3 sequence (DNA): TGTGCCACCAGCAGAGACCGAACGATGACAGGGGCAAATAGGCCGAATGGCTACACCTTC.

In DNA form, the CDR3 reads TGTGCCAGTAGTAACCGGGACAGGGTGCACGAGCAGTACTTC. Encoded protein: CASSNRDRVHEQYF. The rearrangement joins TRBV19 to TRBJ2-7; 9 bases align to TRBD1. CDR1 and CDR2 from the germline V gene are LNHDA and SQIVND (reference sequence). The CDR3 totals 14 residues. J gave up 5 bases and V 4 bases, and 6 bases lay outside the gene matches.

Only a few counts were recorded for this clonotype. The chain carries TRBV6-6 and TRBJ2-1; no definite D call. V lost 0 bases and J lost 5, with 5 bases in between. Germline loops: CDR1 MNHNY, CDR2 SVGAGI (reference sequence). The CDR3 consists of 13 residues. In nucleotides, the CDR3 is TGTGCCAGCAGTTACTCGACCAACAATGAGCAGTTCTTC. Translating gives CASSYSTNNEQFF.

This clonotype was observed many times. V and J are TRBV24-1 and TRBJ2-1; 8 bases are a match to TRBD1. CDR3 length: 15 amino acids. Trimming removed 2 bases from V and 6 bases from J; junction bases left unmatched: 5. Germline CDR1 reads KGHDR; CDR2 reads SFDVKD. CDR3 in DNA: TGTGCCACCAGTGATTGGACCGGGACAGGCAATGAGCAGTTCTTC. This translates into CATSDWTGTGNEQFF.